This TCR beta chain derives from a study of T cells in Graves' hyperthyroidism and ophthalmopathy. From RNA transcripts, TCR beta CDR3 regions were amplified. The HTBI primer set drove a first-round RT-PCR of the TCR CDR3. From the multiplex PCR reads, TCRdb called clonotypes with MiXCR, one entry per CDR3 protein. The data show about 380,000 distinct CDR3 sequences, less than 15% seen once. The CDR3 sequence is 13 residues long. Trimming cost V 3 bases and J 5 bases, with 10 bases left between them. Germline CDR1 and CDR2: SNHLY and FYNNEI. This clonotype was counted many times. Recently diagnosed hyperthyroidism of less than 2 months' duration affected patients aged 18 to 65.

The sample comprised blood. The source of this sequence is a man in his thirties or forties with Graves' hyperthyroidism that later progressed to Graves' ophthalmopathy. V and J are TRBV2 and TRBJ1-1; the D is unclear. In DNA, the CDR3 is TGTGCCAGCAGTGATCCCGGGTGGACTGAAGCTTTCTTT. As protein: CASSDPGWTEAFF.